One and the same sample provided the 10 T cell receptor beta chains below, sequenced in a study of T-cell reconstitution after alpha-beta-depleted transplantation in children (TCRdb year 2016). The library relied on PCR. Sequencing relied on an Illumina HiSeq 2500. To normalize quantification of the TCRbeta repertoire, the TCR libraries were built with molecular barcoding that relied on unique molecular identifiers. The public reads were quality trimmed at Q25 with fastp and then assembled into clones with MiXCR by TCRdb, keeping productive beta chains. Rows merge per CDR3 protein into single entries with the most common DNA and genes. The sample table lists over 300,000 distinct CDR3 sequences, 10% of them with a count of one. Of the sample, 2% to 2.5% falls within the top ten clones. This sample comprised PBMCs from the stem cell graft donor, obtained from the stem cell graft. These receptors originate from a human donor who donated a stem cell graft to a child with acute lymphoblastic leukemia.

The gene calls are TRBV20-1 and TRBJ2-2; a possible D gene is TRBD1 (6 bases). CDR3 length: 16 amino acids. The V end was cut by 0 bases, the J end by 3 bases, with 14 bases between. Germline V gene lookup returns CDR1 DFQATT and CDR2 SNEGSKA (reference sequence). The CDR3 reads CSARDRSQGYTGELFF. CDR3 nucleotides: TGCAGTGCTAGAGATCGATCCCAGGGGTACACCGGGGAGCTGTTTTTT.

Comment on this clonotype: Since a much larger clone is just one base distant, this may be a read error. The chain joins TRBV29-1 to TRBJ2-7; D is possibly TRBD2 (7 bases). From germline, CDR1 is SQVTM and CDR2 ANQGSEA. CDR3 length equals 13 residues. CDR3 sequence: CSAAWGGNYDQYF. The CDR3 DNA sequence: TGCAGCGCTGCTTGGGGGGGCAACTACGACCAGTACTTC.

This clonotype was seen repeatedly, ten times or more. V is TRBV5-1 and J is TRBJ2-3; TRBD1 aligns across 8 bases. Germline CDR1 and CDR2: SGHRS and YFSETQ. V shed 0 bases and J 2 bases; nucleotides not matched to a gene: 8. This CDR3 contains 17 residues. DNA of the CDR3: TGCGCCAGCAGCTTGGCCGCGGGACAGGCCTACACAGATACGCAGTATTTT. It translates to CASSLAAGQAYTDTQYF.

The chain recombines TRBV10-2 with TRBJ2-7; TRBD2 agrees at 13 bases. This CDR3 contains 14 residues. The ends lost 7 bases at V and 11 bases at J; junction bases unmatched: 11. Germline V gene lookup returns CDR1 WSHSY and CDR2 SAAADI. The CDR3 DNA reads TGCGCCAGCACCACCGGGACTAGCGGGACCCGAGAGTACTTC. Its translation is CASTTGTSGTREYF.

The CDR3: CASSPRQGDHTGELFF. The CDR3 DNA sequence: TGTGCCAGCAGCCCAAGACAGGGGGACCACACCGGGGAGCTGTTTTTT. The chain uses TRBV7-9 and TRBJ2-2, with 9 bases identical to TRBD1. The CDR3 extends over 16 amino acids. Germline V gives CDR1 SEHNR, CDR2 FQNEAQ (reference sequence). V lost 5 bases, J lost 3 bases, and 7 bases stayed unmatched. Full variable domain (outside the CDR3, taken from reference TRBV7-9 and TRBJ2-2): DTGVSQNPRHKITKRGQNVTFRCDPISEHNRLYWYRQTLGQGPEFLTYFQNEAQLEKSRLLSDRFSAERPKGSFSTLEIQRTEQGDSAMYLCASSPRQGDHTGELFFGEGSRLTVL.

The V call is TRBV28, the J call TRBJ2-7; D is perhaps TRBD1 (6 bases). Germline CDR1 is MDHEN and CDR2 is SYDVKM. The CDR3 extends over 13 amino acids. V lost 6 bases and J lost 3, with 12 bases in between. This CDR3 is CASRYRVLYEQYF. The DNA for the CDR3 is TGTGCCAGCAGGTACAGGGTCCTCTACGAGCAGTACTTC.

This clonotype was detected many times. This chain connects TRBV4-1 to TRBJ2-7; 11 bases map to TRBD2. CDR3 length: 16 amino acids. From germline, CDR1 is MGHRA and CDR2 YSYEKL. Trimming took 1 base from V and 5 from J; bases not matched to a gene: 7. CDR3 loop: CASSQGLAGTSNEQYF. DNA of the CDR3: TGCGCCAGCAGCCAAGGACTAGCGGGGACTTCTAACGAGCAGTACTTC.

This clonotype has just a few counts. V is TRBV11-1 and J is TRBJ2-1; TRBD1 aligns across 11 bases. The CDR3 is 15 amino acids. Germline V CDR1 and CDR2: SGHAT, FQDESV (reference sequence). V gave up 4 bases and J gave up 7 bases; unmatched junction bases: 6. CDR3 nucleotide sequence: TGTGCCAGCAGCTGGGGACAGGGGGTTTTTAATGAGCAGTTCTTC. Its translation is CASSWGQGVFNEQFF.

V gene TRBV4-1 combines with J gene TRBJ1-2; weak D call: TRBD1 (5 bases). The germline CDR1 and CDR2 sequences are MGHRA and YSYEKL. The CDR3 is made up of 16 amino acids. The V and J ends lost 2 bases and 6 bases respectively, with 19 bases between them. Here the CDR3 DNA reads TGCGCCAGCAGCCAAACTGCCCTCCGGGGCAGGGATGGCTACACCTTC. It specifies CASSQTALRGRDGYTF.

The chain carries TRBV27 and TRBJ1-5, with 8 nucleotides matching TRBD1. The V gene's germline CDR1 is MNHEY and CDR2 SMNVEV (reference sequence). CDR3 length equals 16 residues. Trimming at V came to 3 bases and at J to 2 bases, leaving 6 bases not matched to a gene. The CDR3 DNA is TGTGCCAGCAGTTTGGCGGCAGGGGGCCGCAATCAGCCCCAGCATTTT. Protein product: CASSLAAGGRNQPQHF.